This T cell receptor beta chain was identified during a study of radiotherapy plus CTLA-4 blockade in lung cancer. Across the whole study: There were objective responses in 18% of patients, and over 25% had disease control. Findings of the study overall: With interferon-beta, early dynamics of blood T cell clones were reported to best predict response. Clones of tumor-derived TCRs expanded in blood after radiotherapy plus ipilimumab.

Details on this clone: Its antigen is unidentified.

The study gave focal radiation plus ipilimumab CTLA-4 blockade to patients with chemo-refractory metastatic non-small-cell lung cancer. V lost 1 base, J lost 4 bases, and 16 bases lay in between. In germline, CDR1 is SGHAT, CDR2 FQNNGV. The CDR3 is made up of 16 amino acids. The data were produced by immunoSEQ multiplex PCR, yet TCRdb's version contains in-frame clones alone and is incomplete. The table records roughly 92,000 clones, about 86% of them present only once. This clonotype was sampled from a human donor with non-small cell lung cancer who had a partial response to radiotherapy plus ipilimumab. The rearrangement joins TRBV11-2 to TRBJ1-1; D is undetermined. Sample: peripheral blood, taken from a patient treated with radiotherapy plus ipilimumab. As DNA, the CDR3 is TGTGCCAGCAGCTTAGTTGGCGGAGAGGGCGGCACTGAAGCTTTCTTT. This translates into CASSLVGGEGGTEAFF.